This TCR beta chain was documented in a study of T cell repertoires in cytomegalovirus infection. At the level of the study: Matching HLA type and CMV infection were both indicated by public TCR beta signatures.

One entry per CDR3 protein results from TCRdb running MiXCR on the reads. Here the sample spans roughly 720,000 distinct CDR3 sequences, 35% being singletons. General study results and limits: Totalled public TCR beta family frequency picked out people who carried CMV plus the relevant HLA. It was HLA-C-restricted CMV-specific TCR beta clonotypes that dominated the response ex vivo.

This CDR3 comprises 14 residues. In germline, CDR1 is MGHRA, CDR2 YSYEKL. Trimming removed 1 base from V and 0 bases from J, with 4 bases in between. Turning to this clonotype: Its antigen is still unknown.

Sequenced material: PBMCs. The chain employs TRBV4-1 and TRBJ2-4; D ambiguous. The receptor was isolated from a human donor in good health (CMV status not recorded). Some clones in this sample may be carry-over from other donors' samples. This CDR3 reads CASSQGGAKNIQYF. The CDR3 DNA reads as TGCGCCAGCAGCCAAGGCGGAGCCAAAAACATTCAGTACTTC.